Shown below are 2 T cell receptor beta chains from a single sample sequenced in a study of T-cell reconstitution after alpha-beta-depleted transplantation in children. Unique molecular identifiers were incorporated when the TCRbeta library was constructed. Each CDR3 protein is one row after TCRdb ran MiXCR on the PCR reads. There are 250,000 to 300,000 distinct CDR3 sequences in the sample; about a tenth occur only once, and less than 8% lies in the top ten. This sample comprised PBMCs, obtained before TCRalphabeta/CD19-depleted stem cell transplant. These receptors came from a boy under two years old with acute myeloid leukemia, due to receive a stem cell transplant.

CDR3 DNA: TGTGCCAGCAGCTTGAATTCAGGCCCAGATACGCAGTATTTT. Translation: CASSLNSGPDTQYF. The chain is built from TRBV5-4 and TRBJ2-3; D is ambiguous. V gave up 1 base and J gave up 4 bases, with 10 bases separating them. There are 14 residues in the CDR3. From germline, CDR1 is SGHNT and CDR2 YYREEE (reference sequence).

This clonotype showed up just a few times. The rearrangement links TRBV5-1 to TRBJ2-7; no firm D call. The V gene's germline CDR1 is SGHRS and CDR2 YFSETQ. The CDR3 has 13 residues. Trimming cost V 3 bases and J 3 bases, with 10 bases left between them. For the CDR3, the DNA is TGCGCCAGCAGCTATAAATCCAACTACGAGCAGTACTTC. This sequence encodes CASSYKSNYEQYF. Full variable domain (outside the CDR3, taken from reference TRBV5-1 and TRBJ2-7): KAGVTQTPRYLIKTRGQQVTLSCSPISGHRSVSWYQQTPGQGLQFLFEYFSETQRNKGNFPGRFSGRQFSNSRSEMNVSTLELGDSALYLCASSYKSNYEQYFGPGTRLTVT.